Below are 3 T cell receptor beta chains sequenced from a single sample in a study of blood T cell repertoires in COVID-19. Here immunoSEQ multiplex PCR was the method, and the copy in TCRdb shows in-frame clones only, minus some. The repertoire holds more than 60,000 clones, with 85% to 90% as singletons. Sequencing used peripheral blood. Every receptor here comes from a woman between 50 and 59 years old with active COVID-19.

V gene TRBV24-1 combines with J gene TRBJ1-1, with D perhaps matching TRBD1 (5 bases). CDR1 and CDR2 (germline): KGHDR, SFDVKD. The CDR3 contains 13 residues. V lost 4 bases and J lost 2, with 7 bases in between. In DNA form, the CDR3 reads TGTGCCACCAGTGAAACAGGTAACACTGAAGCTTTCTTT. Translating it yields CATSETGNTEAFF.

This clone was seen only once. The chain joins TRBV30 to TRBJ1-2; 7 bases align to TRBD1. The ends lost 7 bases at V and 8 bases at J; junction bases unmatched: 10. The germline V gene encodes CDR1 GTSNPN and CDR2 SVGIG (reference sequence). The CDR3 is made up of 12 amino acids. The CDR3 nucleotides are TGTGCCTCCGAAAAGGGGGCTGGGGGCTACACCTTC. Translating it yields CASEKGAGGYTF. Full variable domain (outside the CDR3, taken from reference TRBV30 and TRBJ1-2): SQTIHQWPATLVQPVGSPLSLECTVEGTSNPNLYWYRQAAGRGLQLLFYSVGIGQISSEVPQNLSASRPQDRQFILSSKKLLLSDSGFYLCASEKGAGGYTFGSGTRLTVV.

This chain links TRBV2 with TRBJ1-1; TRBD1 matches 8 bases. J was trimmed by 7 bases and V by 4 bases; bases with no gene match: 11. CDR3 size: 15 residues. Germline V gene lookup returns CDR1 SNHLY and CDR2 FYNNEI. This CDR3 is CASSVWSRGQGEAFF. For the CDR3, the DNA is TGTGCCAGCAGTGTCTGGTCCAGGGGGCAGGGTGAAGCTTTCTTT.